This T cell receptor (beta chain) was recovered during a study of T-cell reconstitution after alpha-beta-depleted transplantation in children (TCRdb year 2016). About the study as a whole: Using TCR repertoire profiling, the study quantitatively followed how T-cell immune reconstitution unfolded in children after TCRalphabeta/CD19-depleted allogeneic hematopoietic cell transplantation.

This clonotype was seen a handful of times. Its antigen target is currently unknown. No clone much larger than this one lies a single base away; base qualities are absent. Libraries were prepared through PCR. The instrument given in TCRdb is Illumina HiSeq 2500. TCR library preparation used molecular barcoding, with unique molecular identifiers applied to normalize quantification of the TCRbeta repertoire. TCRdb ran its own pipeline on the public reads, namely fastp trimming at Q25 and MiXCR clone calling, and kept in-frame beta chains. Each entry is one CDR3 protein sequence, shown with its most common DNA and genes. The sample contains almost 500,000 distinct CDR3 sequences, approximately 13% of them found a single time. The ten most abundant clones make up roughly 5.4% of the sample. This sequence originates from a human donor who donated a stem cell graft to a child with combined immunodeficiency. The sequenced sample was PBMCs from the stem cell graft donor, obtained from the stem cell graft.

The sequenced DNA is TGTGCCAGCAGTCAAGGACTAGCGGCTATTAGCGATGAGCAGTTCTTC. Translation gives CASSQGLAAISDEQFF. Rearrangement joined TRBV6-1 to TRBJ2-1, with 10 middle bases fitting TRBD2. Compared with germline, V lacks 5 bases and J lacks 8 bases; bases without a gene match: 12. The germline V gene provides CDR1 MNHNS and CDR2 SASEGT. From its cysteine to its phenylalanine, the CDR3 spans 16 amino acids. Only the CDR3 portion is preserved as DNA: 48 bases, with reading frame beginning at the first base.